A selection of T cell receptor beta chains follows, all from one sample in a study of cytomegalovirus exposure and HLA in healthy donors. Profiled with immunoSEQ multiplex PCR; TCRdb holds only in-frame clones, not every one. The table lists roughly 93,000 clones, just under 80% of them singletons, with less than 8% in the top ten. Material for sequencing was PBMCs. The receptor source for this set is a man aged 25-45 years in good health and CMV-seronegative. Each CDR3 is given with its conserved first and last residue. The D gene is left open where the match is weak. Some rows have no size entry. The others give once, few or many, or a class for an expanded clone.

>TRBD1|TRBJ2-2|-|TRBV5-1
CASSSPRDRENTGELFF
TGCGCCAGCAGCTCCCCCCGGGACAGGGAGAACACCGGGGAGCTGTTTTTT
>-|TRBJ2-3|-|TRBV6-6
CASRPALGRDTQYF
TGTGCCAGCAGACCGGCGTTGGGGCGAGATACGCAGTATTTT
>TRBD1|TRBJ2-7|-|TRBV5-6
CASSNTGGGYEQYF
TGTGCCAGCAGTAACACAGGGGGCGGGTACGAGCAGTACTTC
>TRBD2|TRBJ2-1|-|TRBV4-1
CASSFVGGTNEQFF
TGCGCCAGCAGTTTTGTGGGGGGGACCAATGAGCAGTTCTTC
>TRBD1|TRBJ1-2|-|TRBV29-1
CSVSGGQGYGYTF
TGCAGCGTCTCGGGAGGACAGGGCTATGGCTACACCTTC
>-|TRBJ1-1|-|TRBV19
CASIPGRRMNTEAFF
TGTGCCAGTATCCCTGGGAGACGCATGAACACTGAAGCTTTCTTT
>TRBD1|TRBJ2-2|once|TRBV6-5
CASSYSYRGHGELFF
TGTGCCAGCAGTTACTCGTACAGGGGGCACGGGGAGCTGTTTTTT
>-|TRBJ1-3|-|TRBV5-1
CASSLTGVSGNTIYF
TGCGCCAGCAGCTTGACGGGGGTTAGCGGAAACACCATATATTTT
>-|TRBJ1-2|-|TRBV4-1
CASSQYGYGYTF
TGCGCCAGCAGCCAATACGGGTATGGCTACACCTTC
>-|TRBJ2-7|-|TRBV5-1
CASSLARGLSSYEQYF
TGCGCCAGCAGCTTGGCGAGAGGTCTAAGCTCCTACGAGCAGTACTTC
>-|TRBJ2-2|-|TRBV7-9
CASGGRNTGELFF
TGTGCCAGCGGGGGCAGAAACACCGGGGAGCTGTTTTTT
>TRBD1|TRBJ1-1|-|TRBV19
CASRNHDRGAEAFF
TGTGCCAGTAGAAATCACGACAGGGGCGCTGAAGCTTTCTTT
>TRBD2|TRBJ2-1|-|TRBV4-1
CASSQKEMGGGLIYEQFF
TGCGCCAGCAGCCAAAAGGAGATGGGCGGGGGGCTTATTTATGAGCAGTTCTTC
>TRBD1|TRBJ1-1|-|TRBV6-6
CASIQGTAMNTEAFF
TGTGCCAGCATTCAAGGGACAGCCATGAACACTGAAGCTTTCTTT
>-|TRBJ2-2|once|TRBV7-9
CASGSYRVANTGELFF
TGTGCCAGCGGATCCTACAGGGTTGCGAACACCGGGGAGCTGTTTTTT